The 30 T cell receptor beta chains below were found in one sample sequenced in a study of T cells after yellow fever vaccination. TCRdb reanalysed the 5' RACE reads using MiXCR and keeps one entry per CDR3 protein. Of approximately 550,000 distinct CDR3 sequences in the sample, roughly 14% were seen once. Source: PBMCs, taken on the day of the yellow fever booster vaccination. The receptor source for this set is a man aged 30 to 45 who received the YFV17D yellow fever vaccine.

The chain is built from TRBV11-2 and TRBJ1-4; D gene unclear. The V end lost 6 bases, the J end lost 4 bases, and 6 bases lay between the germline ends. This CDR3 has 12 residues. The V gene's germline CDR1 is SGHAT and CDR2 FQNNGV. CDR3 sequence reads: CASRLINEKLFF. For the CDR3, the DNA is TGTGCCAGCAGATTAATTAATGAAAAACTGTTTTTT.

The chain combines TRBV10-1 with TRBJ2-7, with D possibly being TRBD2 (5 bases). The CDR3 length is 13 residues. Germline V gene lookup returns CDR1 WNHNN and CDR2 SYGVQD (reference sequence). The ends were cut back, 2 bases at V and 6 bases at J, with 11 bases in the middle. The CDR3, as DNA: TGCGCCAGCAGTGAGAGCGGAGTCGGCGAGCAGTACTTC. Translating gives CASSESGVGEQYF.

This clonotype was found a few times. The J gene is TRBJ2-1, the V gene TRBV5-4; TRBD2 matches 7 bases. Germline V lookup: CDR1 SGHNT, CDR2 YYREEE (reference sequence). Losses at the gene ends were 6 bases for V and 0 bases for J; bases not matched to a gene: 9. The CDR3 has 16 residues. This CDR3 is CASNPSAGSSYNEQFF. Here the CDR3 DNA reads TGTGCCAGCAACCCTTCAGCGGGGAGCTCCTACAATGAGCAGTTCTTC.

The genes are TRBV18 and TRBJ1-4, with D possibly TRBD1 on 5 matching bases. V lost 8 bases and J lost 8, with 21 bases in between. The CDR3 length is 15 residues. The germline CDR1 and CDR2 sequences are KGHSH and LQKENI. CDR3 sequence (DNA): TGTGCCAGCCGCCGCGCGGGGCAGGGTTCGGAAAAACTGTTTTTT. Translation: CASRRAGQGSEKLFF.

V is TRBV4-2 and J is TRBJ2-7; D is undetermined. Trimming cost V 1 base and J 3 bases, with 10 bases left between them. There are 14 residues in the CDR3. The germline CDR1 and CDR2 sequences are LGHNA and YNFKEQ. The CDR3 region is CASSQAVQNYEQYF. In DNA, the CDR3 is TGTGCCAGCAGCCAAGCGGTCCAGAACTACGAGCAGTACTTC.

CDR3 DNA: TGTGCCAGCGAAAAGGGGGGAGCGGTCACTGAAGCTTTCTTT. This codes for CASEKGGAVTEAFF. The chain couples TRBV6-2 or TRBV6-3 to TRBJ1-1; a possible D gene is TRBD1 (6 bases). Germline assignment: CDR1 MNHEY and CDR2 SVGEGT. CDR3 size: 14 residues. V dropped 8 bases and J dropped 4 bases, with 17 bases sitting between them.

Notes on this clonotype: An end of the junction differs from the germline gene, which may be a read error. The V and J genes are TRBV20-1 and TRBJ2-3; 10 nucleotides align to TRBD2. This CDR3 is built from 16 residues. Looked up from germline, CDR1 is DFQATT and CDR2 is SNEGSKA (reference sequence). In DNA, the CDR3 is TGCTGTGCTAGGGGGCTAGCGGGAGCTTTGACAGATACGCAGTATTTT. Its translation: CCARGLAGALTDTQYF.

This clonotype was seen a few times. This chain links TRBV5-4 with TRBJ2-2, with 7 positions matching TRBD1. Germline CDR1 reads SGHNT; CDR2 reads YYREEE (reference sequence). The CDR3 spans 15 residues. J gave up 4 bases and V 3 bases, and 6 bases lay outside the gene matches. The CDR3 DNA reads TGTGCCAGCAGCTCCTCGACAGGGAGCACCGGGGAGCTGTTTTTT. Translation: CASSSSTGSTGELFF.

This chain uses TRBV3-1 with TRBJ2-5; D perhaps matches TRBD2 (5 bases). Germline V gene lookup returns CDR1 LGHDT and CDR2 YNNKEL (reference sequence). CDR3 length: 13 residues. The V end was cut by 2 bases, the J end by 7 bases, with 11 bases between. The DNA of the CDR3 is TGTGCCAGCAGCCAACTAGCTCCCCCGACCCAGTACTTC. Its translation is CASSQLAPPTQYF.

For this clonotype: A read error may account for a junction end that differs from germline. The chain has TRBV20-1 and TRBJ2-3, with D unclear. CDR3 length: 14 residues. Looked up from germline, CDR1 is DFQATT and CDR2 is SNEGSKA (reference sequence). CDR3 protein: CSARVSTGTNTQYF. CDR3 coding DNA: TGCAGTGCTAGAGTTTCGACTGGCACAAATACGCAGTATTTT.

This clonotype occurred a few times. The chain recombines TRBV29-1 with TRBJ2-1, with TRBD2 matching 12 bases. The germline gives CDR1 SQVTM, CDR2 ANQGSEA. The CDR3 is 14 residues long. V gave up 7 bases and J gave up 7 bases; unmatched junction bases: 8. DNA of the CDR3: TGCAGCGGTGACGGGACTAGCGGGTTAAATGAGCAGTTCTTC. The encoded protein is CSGDGTSGLNEQFF.

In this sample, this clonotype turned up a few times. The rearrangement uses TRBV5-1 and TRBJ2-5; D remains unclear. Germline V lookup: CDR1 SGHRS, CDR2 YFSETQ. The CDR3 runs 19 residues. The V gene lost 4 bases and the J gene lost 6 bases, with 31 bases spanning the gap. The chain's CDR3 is CASSSAATTNIGMAKTQYF. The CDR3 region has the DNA TGCGCCAGCAGCAGCGCTGCTACTACAAATATCGGCATGGCAAAGACCCAGTACTTC. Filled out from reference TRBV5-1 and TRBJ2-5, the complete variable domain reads KAGVTQTPRYLIKTRGQQVTLSCSPISGHRSVSWYQQTPGQGLQFLFEYFSETQRNKGNFPGRFSGRQFSNSRSEMNVSTLELGDSALYLCASSSAATTNIGMAKTQYFGPGTRLLVL.

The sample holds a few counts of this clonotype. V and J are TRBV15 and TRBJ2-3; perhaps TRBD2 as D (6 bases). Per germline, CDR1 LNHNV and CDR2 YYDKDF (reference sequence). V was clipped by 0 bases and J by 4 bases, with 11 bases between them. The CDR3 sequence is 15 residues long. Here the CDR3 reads CATSRDAGTPDTQYF. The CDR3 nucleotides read TGTGCCACCAGCAGAGACGCGGGGACTCCAGATACGCAGTATTTT.

CDR3 nucleotides: TGTGCCAGCAGTTACTCACCCGCCTACGAGCAGTACTTC. It encodes CASSYSPAYEQYF. The chain carries TRBV6-5 and TRBJ2-7; no clear D gene. CDR3 length equals 13 residues. Trimming removed 0 bases from V and 2 bases from J, with 5 bases in between. Germline CDR1 reads MNHEY; CDR2 reads SVGAGI.

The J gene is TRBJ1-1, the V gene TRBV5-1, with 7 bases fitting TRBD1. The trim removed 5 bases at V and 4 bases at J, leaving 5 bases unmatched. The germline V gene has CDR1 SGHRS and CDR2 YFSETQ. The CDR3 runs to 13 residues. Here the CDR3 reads CASSFTGVTEAFF. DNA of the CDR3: TGCGCCAGCAGTTTCACAGGGGTCACTGAAGCTTTCTTT.

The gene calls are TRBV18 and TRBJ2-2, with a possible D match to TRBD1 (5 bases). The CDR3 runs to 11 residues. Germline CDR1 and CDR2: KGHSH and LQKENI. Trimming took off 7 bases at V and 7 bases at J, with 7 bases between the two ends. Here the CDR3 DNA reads TGTGCCAGCTTCCAGGGCGGGGAGCTGTTTTTT. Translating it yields CASFQGGELFF.

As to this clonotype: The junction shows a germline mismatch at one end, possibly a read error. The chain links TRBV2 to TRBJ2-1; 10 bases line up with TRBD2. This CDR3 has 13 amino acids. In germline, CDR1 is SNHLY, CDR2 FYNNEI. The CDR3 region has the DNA TGTGCCAGCAGAGAAGCTAGCGGGAGCCGGCAGTTCTTC. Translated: CASREASGSRQFF.

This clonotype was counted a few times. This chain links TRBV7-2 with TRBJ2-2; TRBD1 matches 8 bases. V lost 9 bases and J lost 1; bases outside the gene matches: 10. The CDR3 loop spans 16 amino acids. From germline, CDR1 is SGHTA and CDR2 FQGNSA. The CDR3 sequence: CASRQGSLLNTGELFF. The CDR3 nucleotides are TGTGCCAGTCGACAGGGGTCCCTCCTGAACACCGGGGAGCTGTTTTTT.

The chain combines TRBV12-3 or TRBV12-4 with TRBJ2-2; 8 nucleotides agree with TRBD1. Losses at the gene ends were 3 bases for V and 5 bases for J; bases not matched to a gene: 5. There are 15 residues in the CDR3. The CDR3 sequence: CASSFPTGETGELFF. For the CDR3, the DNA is TGTGCCAGCAGTTTCCCGACAGGGGAGACCGGGGAGCTGTTTTTT.

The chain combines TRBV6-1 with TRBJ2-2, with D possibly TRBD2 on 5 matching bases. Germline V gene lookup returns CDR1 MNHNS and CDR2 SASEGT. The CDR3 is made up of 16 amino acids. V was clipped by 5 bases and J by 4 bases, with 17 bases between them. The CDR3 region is CASSLTTGMVTGELFF. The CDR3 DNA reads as TGTGCCAGCAGTCTAACGACGGGGATGGTCACCGGGGAGCTGTTTTTT.

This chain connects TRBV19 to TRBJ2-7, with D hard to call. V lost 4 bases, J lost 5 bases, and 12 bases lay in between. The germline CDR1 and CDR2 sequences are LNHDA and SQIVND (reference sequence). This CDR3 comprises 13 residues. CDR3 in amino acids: CASSNDLVHEQYF. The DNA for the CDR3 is TGTGCCAGTAGTAATGACTTGGTCCACGAGCAGTACTTC.

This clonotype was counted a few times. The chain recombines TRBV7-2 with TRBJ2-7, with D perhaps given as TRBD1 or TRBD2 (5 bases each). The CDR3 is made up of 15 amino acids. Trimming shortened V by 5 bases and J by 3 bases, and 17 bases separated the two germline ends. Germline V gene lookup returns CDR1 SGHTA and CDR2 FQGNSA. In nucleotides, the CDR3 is TGTGCCAGCAGCCCAAACCCCGGGACGGACTACGAGCAGTACTTC. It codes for CASSPNPGTDYEQYF.

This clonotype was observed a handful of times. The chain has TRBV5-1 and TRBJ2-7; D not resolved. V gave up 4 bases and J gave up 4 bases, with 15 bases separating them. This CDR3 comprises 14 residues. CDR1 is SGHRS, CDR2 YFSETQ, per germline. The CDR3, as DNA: TGCGCCAGCAGCCCGGCAGAAGTTGAGTACGAGCAGTACTTC. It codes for CASSPAEVEYEQYF.

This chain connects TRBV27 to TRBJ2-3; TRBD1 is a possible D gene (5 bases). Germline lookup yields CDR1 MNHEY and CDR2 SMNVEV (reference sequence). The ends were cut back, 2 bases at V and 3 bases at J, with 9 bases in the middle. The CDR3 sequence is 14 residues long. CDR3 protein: CASSLGQHTDTQYF. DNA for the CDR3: TGTGCCAGCAGTTTAGGACAACATACAGATACGCAGTATTTT.

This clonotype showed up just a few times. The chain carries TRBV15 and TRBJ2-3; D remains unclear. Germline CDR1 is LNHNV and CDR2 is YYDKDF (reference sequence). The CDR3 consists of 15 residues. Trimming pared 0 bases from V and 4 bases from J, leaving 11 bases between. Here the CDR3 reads CATSRDKLGADTQYF. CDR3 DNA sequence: TGTGCCACCAGCAGAGACAAGTTGGGTGCAGATACGCAGTATTTT.

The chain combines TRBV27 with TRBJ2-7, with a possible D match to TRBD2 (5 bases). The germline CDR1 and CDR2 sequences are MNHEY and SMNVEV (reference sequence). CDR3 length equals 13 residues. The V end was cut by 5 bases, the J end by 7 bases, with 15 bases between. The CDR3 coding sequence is TGTGCCAGCAGTATCAACCCAACTAGTGAGCAGTACTTC. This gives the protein CASSINPTSEQYF.

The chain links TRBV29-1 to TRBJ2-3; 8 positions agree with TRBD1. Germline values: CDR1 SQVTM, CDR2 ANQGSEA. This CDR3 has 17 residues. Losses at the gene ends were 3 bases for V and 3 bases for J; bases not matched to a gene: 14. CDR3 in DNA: TGCAGCGTTGATCAGGGAATCTCGACAGGGGAGACAGATACGCAGTATTTT. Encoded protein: CSVDQGISTGETDTQYF.

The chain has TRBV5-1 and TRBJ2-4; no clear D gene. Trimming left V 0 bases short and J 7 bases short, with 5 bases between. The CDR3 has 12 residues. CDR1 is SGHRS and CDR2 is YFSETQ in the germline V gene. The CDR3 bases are TGCGCCAGCAGCTTGGAACCCAACATTCAGTACTTC. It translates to CASSLEPNIQYF.

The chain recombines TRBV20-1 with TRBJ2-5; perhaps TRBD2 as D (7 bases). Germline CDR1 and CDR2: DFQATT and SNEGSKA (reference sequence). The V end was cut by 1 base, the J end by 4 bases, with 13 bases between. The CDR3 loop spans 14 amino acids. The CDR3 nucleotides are TGCAGTGCTAGAGGGGGGGGCATCGGAGAGACCCAGTACTTC. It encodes CSARGGGIGETQYF.

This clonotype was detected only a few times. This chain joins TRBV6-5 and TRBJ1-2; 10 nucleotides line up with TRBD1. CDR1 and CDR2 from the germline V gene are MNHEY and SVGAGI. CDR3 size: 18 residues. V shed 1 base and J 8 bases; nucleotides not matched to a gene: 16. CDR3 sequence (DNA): TGTGCCAGCAGTTACTTGCCCCGGAGACAGGGGGCTCGGTGGGGCTACACCTTC. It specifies CASSYLPRRQGARWGYTF.